Shown below are 14 T cell receptor beta chains from a single sample sequenced in a study of beta chain features in type 1 diabetes. What was sequenced were expressed TCRB transcripts, since all of the isolated RNA had been reverse transcribed. Data came from immunoSEQ multiplex PCR; TCRdb stores just in-frame clones and leaves some out. Altogether about 290,000 clones are present, roughly 8% being singletons, with the ten largest covering more than 0.8%. Source material: central memory CD4+ T cells from blood. The receptor set was obtained from a woman in her late teens or twenties in good health.

This clone was counted many times. V gene TRBV15 combines with J gene TRBJ2-3; D is undetermined. The CDR3 totals 14 residues. The germline V and J ends were trimmed by 0 bases and 1 base, with 5 bases remaining between them. CDR1 and CDR2 from the germline V gene are LNHNV and YYDKDF (reference sequence). The CDR3 sequence is CATSRDLGTDTQYF. CDR3 bases: TGTGCCACCAGCAGAGATCTGGGCACAGATACGCAGTATTTT.

This chain joins TRBV28 and TRBJ2-1; 9 bases are a match to TRBD1. This CDR3 is 15 amino acids long. V lost 5 bases to trimming and J lost 6 bases; unmatched junction nucleotides: 8. Germline lookup yields CDR1 MDHEN and CDR2 SYDVKM. CDR3 DNA: TGTGCCAGCAGTCTAGTGGGACAGGGTGGCAATGAGCAGTTCTTC. Translating gives CASSLVGQGGNEQFF.

This clone was picked up a small number of times. The chain couples TRBV19 to TRBJ1-5; no clear D. Trimming stripped 5 bases from V and 1 base from J, with 12 bases between. The CDR3 totals 15 residues. Germline loops: CDR1 LNHDA, CDR2 SQIVND (reference sequence). CDR3 residues: CASSRAFSSNQPQHF. DNA for the CDR3: TGTGCCAGTAGTCGGGCGTTTTCGAGCAATCAGCCCCAGCATTTT.

CDR3: CASDDRGNSPLHF. The CDR3 DNA sequence: TGTGCCAGCGACGACAGGGGGAATTCACCCCTCCACTTT. The chain combines TRBV19 with TRBJ1-6; 9 nucleotides line up with TRBD1. V lost 9 bases and J lost 7; bases outside the gene matches: 4. The CDR3 totals 13 residues. The V gene's germline CDR1 is LNHDA and CDR2 SQIVND (reference sequence).

The chain combines TRBV6-6 with TRBJ2-2; D unresolved. Trimming took off 5 bases at V and 4 bases at J, with 11 bases between the two ends. There are 14 residues in the CDR3. CDR1 is MNHNY and CDR2 is SVGAGI in the germline V gene (reference sequence). CDR3 nucleotide sequence: TGTGCCAGCAGTCCAACTGGGGTCACCGGGGAGCTGTTTTTT. As protein: CASSPTGVTGELFF.

The rearrangement links TRBV18 to TRBJ2-7; 8 positions match TRBD1. Germline V gene lookup returns CDR1 KGHSH and CDR2 LQKENI. This CDR3 comprises 15 residues. Losses at the gene ends were 0 bases for V and 2 bases for J; bases not matched to a gene: 3. CDR3 coding DNA: TGTGCCAGCTCACCACCCGACAGGGGACCCTACGAGCAGTACTTC. Encoded protein: CASSPPDRGPYEQYF.

At least ten counts were recorded for this clone. The V call is TRBV7-2, the J call TRBJ2-7; D is unresolved. With 1 base removed from V and 6 bases from J, the gap between germline ends came to 16 bases. Germline CDR1 is SGHTA and CDR2 is FQGNSA. CDR3 length equals 15 residues. CDR3 in amino acids: CASSLGPDLLSEQYF. The CDR3 DNA follows: TGTGCCAGCAGCTTAGGTCCGGACCTCTTGTCCGAGCAGTACTTC.

The chain couples TRBV4-3 to TRBJ2-3, with 12 bases aligning to TRBD2. The germline CDR1 and CDR2 sequences are LGHNA and YSLEER. V was pared by 2 bases and J by 5 bases, with 8 bases of the junction left unmatched. The CDR3 loop spans 17 amino acids. CDR3 sequence (DNA): TGCGCCAGCAGCCAAACCCCTAGCGGGAGGGGGGGAGATACGCAGTATTTT. This translates into CASSQTPSGRGGDTQYF.

This clone was counted only a few times. V and J are TRBV7-2 and TRBJ2-2; maybe TRBD2 (7 bases). The CDR3 totals 17 residues. Germline assignment: CDR1 SGHTA and CDR2 FQGNSA. The ends were cut back, 7 bases at V and 2 bases at J, with 20 bases in the middle. DNA of the CDR3: TGTGCCAGCACCCTTTGGGCGGGGGCGCAAAACACCGGGGAGCTGTTTTTT. Protein sequence: CASTLWAGAQNTGELFF.

This clone was counted only a few times. The chain recombines TRBV10-1 with TRBJ2-1, with D perhaps matching TRBD2 (6 bases). This CDR3 has 19 amino acids. The germline V gene encodes CDR1 WNHNN and CDR2 SYGVQD (reference sequence). Between the trimmed V and J ends, which lost 2 bases and 5 bases, there was a span of 25 bases. The CDR3 nucleotides are TGCGCCAGCAGTGAGGGAACAACGGGACTGAGTCGGGAGCACAATGAGCAGTTCTTC. Residues: CASSEGTTGLSREHNEQFF.

This clone was counted at least ten times. V gene TRBV19 combines with J gene TRBJ2-7; 7 bases are shared with TRBD1. Germline V CDR1 and CDR2: LNHDA, SQIVND (reference sequence). J gave up 5 bases and V 3 bases, and 7 bases lay outside the gene matches. The CDR3 contains 14 residues. This chain's CDR3 is CASSIGDSGDEQYF. The DNA for the CDR3 is TGTGCCAGTAGTATTGGGGACAGTGGGGACGAGCAGTACTTC. Variable domain in full (rest from reference TRBV19 and TRBJ2-7): DGGITQSPKYLFRKEGQNVTLSCEQNLNHDAMYWYRQDPGQGLRLIYYSQIVNDFQKGDIAEGYSVSREKKESFPLTVTSAQKNPTAFYLCASSIGDSGDEQYFGPGTRLTVT.

The chain joins TRBV7-3 to TRBJ2-2; D gene unclear. Per the germline V gene, CDR1 is SGHTA and CDR2 is FQGTGA. V lost 7 bases and J 3 bases, leaving 12 bases between the germline ends. This CDR3 is 14 amino acids long. The CDR3: CASKVSRDTGELFF. DNA for the CDR3: TGTGCCAGCAAGGTCTCTCGGGACACCGGGGAGCTGTTTTTT.

The CDR3: CASSPSGGGDSPLHF. CDR3 nucleotides: TGTGCCAGCTCACCATCAGGGGGTGGGGATTCACCCCTCCACTTT. The V gene is TRBV18, the J gene TRBJ1-6, with 7 bases that match TRBD1. The CDR3 runs to 15 residues. Germline V lookup: CDR1 KGHSH, CDR2 LQKENI. V shed 2 bases and J 8 bases; nucleotides not matched to a gene: 6. The full variable domain, its missing parts supplied by reference TRBV18 and TRBJ1-6, is NAGVMQNPRHLVRRRGQEARLRCSPMKGHSHVYWYRQLPEEGLKFMVYLQKENIIDESGMPKERFSAEFPKEGPSILRIQQVVRGDSAAYFCASSPSGGGDSPLHFGNGTRLTVT.

CDR3: CASRRQTGLNTEAFF. CDR3 in DNA: TGTGCCAGCAGACGTCAGACAGGGTTGAACACTGAAGCTTTCTTT. J is TRBJ1-1 and V is TRBV6-5; 7 bases are shared with TRBD1. CDR3 length: 15 amino acids. J was trimmed by 0 bases and V by 6 bases; bases with no gene match: 7. Germline CDR1 reads MNHEY; CDR2 reads SVGAGI.